These T cell receptor beta chains were read from a single sample in a study of blood T cell repertoires in COVID-19. Some clones are missing from TCRdb's copy, which holds only in-frame ones; the method was immunoSEQ multiplex PCR. Among roughly 500,000 clones, 88% were seen once, and the ten largest hold around 8%. Sequencing was performed on PBMCs or T cells enriched from blood (not recorded which). The receptors originated from a woman in her fifties or sixties who had recovered from COVID-19. Both conserved end residues are part of each CDR3. Fields, in order: CDR3 protein, CDR3 DNA, J gene, clone size, CDR3 length, V gene, D gene. A D gene is named only where the DNA matches it firmly. Where a row states a size, it is once, few, many or the class of an expanded clone; other rows omit it.

CSARGWQAQRGYTF TGCAGCGCTAGGGGCTGGCAGGCCCAACGGGGCTACACCTTC TRBJ1-2 . 14 TRBV29-1 .
CASSLETGSWETQYF TGTGCCAGCAGCTTAGAGACAGGGAGTTGGGAGACCCAGTACTTC TRBJ2-5 . 15 TRBV7-8 TRBD1
CASRGSAGPLHF TGTGCCAGCAGGGGCTCGGCCGGACCCCTCCACTTT TRBJ1-6 . 12 TRBV6-5 .
CASSLHRTGGIGELFF TGCGCCAGCAGCTTGCATCGGACAGGGGGTATCGGGGAGCTGTTTTTT TRBJ2-2 . 16 TRBV5-1 TRBD1
CATSDLPSGGRPYEQFF TGTGCCACCAGTGATTTGCCTAGCGGGGGACGACCCTATGAGCAGTTCTTC TRBJ2-1 . 17 TRBV24-1 TRBD2
CASSHSDNEQFF TGTGCCAGCAGCCACTCTGACAATGAGCAGTTCTTC TRBJ2-1 once 12 TRBV3-1/TRBV3-2 .
CASSPSQLQGHSTF TGTGCCAGCAGCCCTAGCCAACTACAGGGTCATAGCACCTTC TRBJ1-2 once 14 TRBV9 .
CASTAQGARTEAFF TGTGCCAGCACCGCACAGGGGGCGCGTACTGAAGCTTTCTTT TRBJ1-1 . 14 TRBV2 TRBD1
CASSHPDRLNTEAFF TGCGCCAGCAGCCATCCGGACAGGTTGAACACTGAAGCTTTCTTT TRBJ1-1 . 15 TRBV4-1 TRBD1
CASSRRIAGESSGNTIYF TGTGCCAGCAGCCGACGAATTGCAGGGGAGAGCTCTGGAAACACCATATATTTT TRBJ1-3 few 18 TRBV6-6 .
CASILESSGGRYNEQFF TGCGCCAGCATCCTCGAAAGCTCGGGAGGCAGGTACAATGAGCAGTTCTTC TRBJ2-1 . 17 TRBV4-1 TRBD2
CASTSSGTGTTGELFF TGTGCCAGCACCTCCTCCGGGACAGGAACCACCGGGGAGCTGTTTTTT TRBJ2-2 . 16 TRBV9 TRBD1
CASTKMGPATETQYF TGTGCCAGCACCAAGATGGGGCCGGCCACCGAGACCCAGTACTTC TRBJ2-5 . 15 TRBV6-1 .
CASSSYSGGVRDTQYF TGTGCCAGCAGCTCGTATAGCGGGGGGGTTAGAGATACGCAGTATTTT TRBJ2-3 . 16 TRBV5-4 TRBD2
CASGDRGPGNF TGTGCCAGCGGAGATCGCGGGCCCGGGAATTTT TRBJ1-5 . 11 TRBV6-5 .
CATSRGEPGKREAFF TGTGCCACCAGCAGGGGCGAACCAGGGAAACGTGAAGCTTTCTTT TRBJ1-1 . 15 TRBV15 .
CASSFYLLAGGLIDTQYF TGTGCCAGCAGCTTTTACTTACTAGCGGGGGGGCTGATAGATACGCAGTATTTT TRBJ2-3 . 18 TRBV7-2 TRBD2
CASSNPGGTGRSGSSGNTIYF TGTGCCAGCAGCAATCCGGGGGGGACAGGGCGGAGCGGGTCCTCTGGAAACACCATATATTTT TRBJ1-3 . 21 TRBV2 TRBD1
CASSEWAGRGTDTEAFF TGTGCCAGCAGTGAATGGGCAGGCAGGGGGACAGACACTGAAGCTTTCTTT TRBJ1-1 few 17 TRBV25-1 TRBD1
CASSSGTGEVTQYF TGTGCCAGCAGTTCCGGGACAGGGGAGGTTACGCAGTATTTT TRBJ2-3 once 14 TRBV2 TRBD1
CASSIRPGQGAPVPTISDTQYF TGTGCCAGTAGTATCCGCCCCGGACAGGGGGCGCCCGTTCCGACCATATCAGATACGCAGTATTTT TRBJ2-3 . 22 TRBV19 TRBD1
CASSLDGGAGSPLHF TGCGCCAGCAGCTTGGATGGCGGGGCCGGGTCACCCCTCCACTTT TRBJ1-6 . 15 TRBV5-1 .
CASSLDQGYTEAFF TGTGCCAGCAGCTTGGATCAGGGGTACACTGAAGCTTTCTTT TRBJ1-1 . 14 TRBV5-4 .
CASRAGQYYEQYF TGTGCCAGCAGGGCCGGACAGTACTACGAGCAGTACTTC TRBJ2-7 . 13 TRBV6-5 .
CASSSRGGREQFF TGTGCCAGCAGTTCCCGGGGAGGTCGAGAGCAGTTCTTC TRBJ2-1 . 13 TRBV14 .
CASTLRVEAFF TGTGCCAGCACCTTAAGAGTAGAAGCTTTCTTT TRBJ1-1 . 11 TRBV7-9 .
CASSLQGADYGYTF TGTGCCAGCAGCTTACAGGGGGCTGACTATGGCTACACCTTC TRBJ1-2 . 14 TRBV7-9 TRBD1
CASSSFSRDRGWYEQFF TGTGCCAGCAGCTCCTTCTCTCGGGACAGGGGTTGGTATGAGCAGTTCTTC TRBJ2-1 . 17 TRBV7-7 TRBD1
CASSFSTRQESSNQPQHF TGTGCCAGCAGCTTCTCCACTCGACAGGAGTCAAGCAATCAGCCCCAGCATTTT TRBJ1-5 few 18 TRBV11-3 .
CASSLLAGGNNEQFF TGTGCCAGCAGTTTATTAGCGGGGGGCAACAATGAGCAGTTCTTC TRBJ2-1 . 15 TRBV27 TRBD2
CATDRGGTEAFF TGTGCCACCGACAGGGGGGGGACTGAAGCTTTCTTT TRBJ1-1 . 12 TRBV10-3 TRBD1
CASSAGRTNYGYTF TGTGCCAGCAGTGCGGGGCGAACTAACTATGGCTACACCTTC TRBJ1-2 . 14 TRBV27 .
CASSLGQGVYEQYF TGTGCCAGCAGCCTAGGACAGGGGGTTTACGAGCAGTACTTC TRBJ2-7 . 14 TRBV16 TRBD1
CASIQGESYTF TGTGCCAGCATCCAGGGGGAAAGCTACACCTTC TRBJ1-2 once 11 TRBV27 TRBD1
CASSRGLAADTQYF TGTGCCAGCAGCCGCGGACTAGCGGCAGATACGCAGTATTTT TRBJ2-3 . 14 TRBV5-6 TRBD2
CASSQARNSPLHF TGTGCCAGCAGCCAGGCTCGTAATTCACCCCTCCACTTT TRBJ1-6 . 13 TRBV3-1/TRBV3-2 .
CASSIGSWSTEAFF TGTGCCAGTAGTATAGGGAGTTGGAGCACTGAAGCTTTCTTT TRBJ1-1 . 14 TRBV19 .
CATSSYTGTKNIQYF TGTGCCACCAGCAGTTACACAGGGACCAAAAACATTCAGTACTTC TRBJ2-4 . 15 TRBV15 .
CASSFFRGQETQYF TGTGCCAGCAGCTTTTTCAGGGGCCAAGAGACCCAGTACTTC TRBJ2-5 . 14 TRBV11-2 .
CAWRVTTTGGYTF TGTGCCTGGAGAGTAACGACCACAGGGGGCTACACCTTC TRBJ1-2 . 13 TRBV30 .
CASLSSGGLLFTDTQYF TGTGCCAGCCTCTCGAGCGGGGGCCTACTCTTCACAGATACGCAGTATTTT TRBJ2-3 . 17 TRBV27 TRBD2
CASSIGLAGGRQEKLFF TGTGCCAGTAGTATAGGGTTAGCCGGGGGACGGCAGGAAAAACTGTTTTTT TRBJ1-4 . 17 TRBV19 .
CATLAGGGRSNYGYTF TGTGCCACGCTCGCTGGTGGGGGCAGGTCTAACTATGGCTACACCTTC TRBJ1-2 . 16 TRBV10-3 .
CASSQTPPVAGETQYF TGCGCCAGCAGCCAAACCCCACCGGTGGCGGGAGAGACCCAGTACTTC TRBJ2-5 . 16 TRBV4-1 .